This T cell receptor (beta chain) was captured in a study of T cell responses to AZD1222 COVID-19 vaccine. The study's findings and limits: Clonal diversity may have been underestimated, and the donors were mostly white British, with more females than males. Following two doses of AZD1222, Spike-specific TCR breadth and depth rose.

Data came from immunoSEQ multiplex PCR; TCRdb stores just in-frame clones and leaves some out. Of over 100,000 clones listed, around 90% are singletons. Germline V CDR1 and CDR2: SEHNR, FQNEAQ (reference sequence). This CDR3 has 16 residues. The V end was cut by 5 bases, the J end by 4 bases, with 20 bases between. A few counts support this clone. Its target is not known. This clonotype was obtained from an adult who received the AZD1222 COVID-19 vaccine. The rearrangement uses TRBV7-9 and TRBJ1-2, with D unclear. Source: peripheral blood, taken 28 days after the second AZD1222 dose. CDR3: CASSSIKARGSYGYTF. In nucleotides, the CDR3 is TGTGCCAGCAGCAGTATTAAGGCCCGAGGGAGCTATGGCTACACCTTC.